This T cell receptor (beta chain) is from a study of shared clonotypes between healthy human individuals. Findings of the study overall: The four-donor shared clonotypes exceeded non-shared clonotypes in generation probability, with non-shared ones scoring lower.

Of note for this clone: Its antigen is as yet unknown.

The run depth of the assay was deep. Study processing details: Filtering differed since immunoSEQ provided only junctions, with no quality scores. Repertoires were generated with immunoSEQ multiplex PCR, while TCRdb's copy carries only in-frame clones and drops some. The DNA was the basis for D and trimming; V, J and clone size are from that table. The table lists 1 million to 1.3 million clones, around 78% of them singletons. The TCR was taken from a young man in good health. Some clones in this sample may be carry-over from other donors' samples. The specimen sequenced was memory CD4+ T cells from PBMCs. Noted subset: CD45RA-negative fraction.

CDR3 bases: TGCGCCAGCAGCCAAGCTCAGGGACTAGCGGACTACAATGAGCAGTTCTTC. It encodes CASSQAQGLADYNEQFF. The gene calls are TRBV4-1 and TRBJ2-1; 11 positions match TRBD2. The junction had 5 bases not matched to a gene; V was cut back by 1 base and J by 3 bases. CDR3 length: 17 amino acids. Germline CDR1 and CDR2: MGHRA and YSYEKL.